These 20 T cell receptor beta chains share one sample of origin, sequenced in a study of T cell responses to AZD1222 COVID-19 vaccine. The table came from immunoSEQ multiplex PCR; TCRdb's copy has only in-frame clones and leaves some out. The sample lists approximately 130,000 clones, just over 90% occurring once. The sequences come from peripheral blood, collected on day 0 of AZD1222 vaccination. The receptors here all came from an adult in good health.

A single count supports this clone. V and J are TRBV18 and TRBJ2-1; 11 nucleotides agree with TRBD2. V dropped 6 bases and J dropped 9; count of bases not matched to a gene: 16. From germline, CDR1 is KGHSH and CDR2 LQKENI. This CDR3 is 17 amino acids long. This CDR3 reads CASSPAAVLAGEGEQFF. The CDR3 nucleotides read TGTGCCAGCTCCCCTGCCGCTGTACTAGCGGGAGAGGGTGAGCAGTTCTTC.

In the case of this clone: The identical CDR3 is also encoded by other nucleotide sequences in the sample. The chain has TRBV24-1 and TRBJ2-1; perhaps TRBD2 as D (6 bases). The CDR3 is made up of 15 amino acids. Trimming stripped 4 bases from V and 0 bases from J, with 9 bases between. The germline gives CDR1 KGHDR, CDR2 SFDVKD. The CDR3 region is CATSDGSISYNEQFF. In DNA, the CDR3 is TGTGCCACCAGTGACGGGAGTATCTCCTACAATGAGCAGTTCTTC.

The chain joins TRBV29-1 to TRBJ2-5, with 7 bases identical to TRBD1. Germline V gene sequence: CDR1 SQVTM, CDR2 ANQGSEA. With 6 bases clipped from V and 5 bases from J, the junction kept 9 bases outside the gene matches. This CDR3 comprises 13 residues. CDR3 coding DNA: TGCAGCGTAGCCAGGGGGAATGGGGAGACCCAGTACTTC. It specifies CSVARGNGETQYF.

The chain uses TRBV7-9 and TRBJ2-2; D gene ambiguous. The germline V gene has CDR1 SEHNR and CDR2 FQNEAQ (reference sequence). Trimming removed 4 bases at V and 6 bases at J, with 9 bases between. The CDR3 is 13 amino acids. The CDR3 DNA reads TGTGCCAGCAGCTCTGAGGTGGCCGGGGAGCTGTTTTTT. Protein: CASSSEVAGELFF.

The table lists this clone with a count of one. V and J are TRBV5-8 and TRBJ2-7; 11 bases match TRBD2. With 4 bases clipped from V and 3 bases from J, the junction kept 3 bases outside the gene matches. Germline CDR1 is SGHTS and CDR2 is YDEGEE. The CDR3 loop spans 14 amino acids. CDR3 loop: CASSTGTSGYEQYF. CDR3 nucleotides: TGTGCCAGCAGCACCGGGACTAGCGGCTACGAGCAGTACTTC.

The CDR3 nucleotides read TGCGCCAGCAGCTTCGGGACACCAAATGAAAAACTGTTTTTT. It yields the protein CASSFGTPNEKLFF. The V call is TRBV5-1, the J call TRBJ1-4, with a possible D match to TRBD1 (6 bases). V dropped 2 bases and J dropped 5 bases, with 10 bases sitting between them. This CDR3 is built from 14 residues. Germline CDR1 is SGHRS and CDR2 is YFSETQ.

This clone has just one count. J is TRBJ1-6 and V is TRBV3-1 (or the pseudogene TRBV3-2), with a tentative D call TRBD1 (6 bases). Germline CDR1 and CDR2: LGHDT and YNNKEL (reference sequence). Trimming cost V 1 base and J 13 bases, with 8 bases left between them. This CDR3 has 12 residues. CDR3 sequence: CASSQGGGPLHF. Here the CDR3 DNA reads TGTGCCAGCAGCCAAGGAGGGGGGCCCCTCCACTTT.

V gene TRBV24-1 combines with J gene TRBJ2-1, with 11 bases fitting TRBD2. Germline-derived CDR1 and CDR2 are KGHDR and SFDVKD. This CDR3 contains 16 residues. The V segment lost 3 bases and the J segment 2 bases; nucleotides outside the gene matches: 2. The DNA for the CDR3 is TGTGCCACCAGTGATCCGGGACTAGCGGCCTACAATGAGCAGTTCTTC. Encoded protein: CATSDPGLAAYNEQFF.

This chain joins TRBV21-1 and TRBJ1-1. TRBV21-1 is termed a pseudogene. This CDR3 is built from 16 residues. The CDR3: CASSKVLRVSKNEAFF. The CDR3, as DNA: TGTGCCAGCAGCAAAGTCCTACGGGTCAGTAAAAATGAAGCTTTCTTT.

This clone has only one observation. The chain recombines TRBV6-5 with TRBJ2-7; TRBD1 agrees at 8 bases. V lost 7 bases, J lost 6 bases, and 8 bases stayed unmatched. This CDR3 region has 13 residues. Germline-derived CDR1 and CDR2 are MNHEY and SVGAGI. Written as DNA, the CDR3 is TGTGCCAGCAACTCGGGACAGGCTTCCGAGCAGTACTTC. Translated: CASNSGQASEQYF.

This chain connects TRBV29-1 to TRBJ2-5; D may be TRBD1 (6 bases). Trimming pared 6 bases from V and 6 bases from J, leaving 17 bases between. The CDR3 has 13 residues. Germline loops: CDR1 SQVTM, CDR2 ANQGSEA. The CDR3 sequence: CSVAQGDGKTQYF. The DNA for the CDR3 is TGCAGCGTGGCACAGGGTGACGGAAAGACCCAGTACTTC.

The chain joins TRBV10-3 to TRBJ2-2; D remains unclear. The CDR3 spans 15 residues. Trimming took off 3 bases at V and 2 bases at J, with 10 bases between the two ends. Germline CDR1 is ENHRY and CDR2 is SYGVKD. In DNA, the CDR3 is TGTGCCATCAGTGAAAGGATCGGTAACACCGGGGAGCTGTTTTTT. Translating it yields CAISERIGNTGELFF.

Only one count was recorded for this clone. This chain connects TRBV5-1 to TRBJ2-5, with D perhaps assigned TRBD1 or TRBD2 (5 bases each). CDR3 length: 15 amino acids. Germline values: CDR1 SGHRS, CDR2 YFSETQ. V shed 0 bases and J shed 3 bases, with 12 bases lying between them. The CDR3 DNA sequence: TGCGCCAGCAGCTTGGAAGGGACGGAGAAAGAGACCCAGTACTTC. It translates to CASSLEGTEKETQYF. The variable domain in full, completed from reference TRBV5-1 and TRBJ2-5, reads KAGVTQTPRYLIKTRGQQVTLSCSPISGHRSVSWYQQTPGQGLQFLFEYFSETQRNKGNFPGRFSGRQFSNSRSEMNVSTLELGDSALYLCASSLEGTEKETQYFGPGTRLLVL.

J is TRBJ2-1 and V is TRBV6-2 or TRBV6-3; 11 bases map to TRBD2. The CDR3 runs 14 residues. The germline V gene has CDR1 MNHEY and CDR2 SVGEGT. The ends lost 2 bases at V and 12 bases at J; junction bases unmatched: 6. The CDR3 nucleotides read TGTGCCAGCAGTTACGAGGGTAGCGGGGGGGGGCAGTTCTTC. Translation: CASSYEGSGGGQFF.

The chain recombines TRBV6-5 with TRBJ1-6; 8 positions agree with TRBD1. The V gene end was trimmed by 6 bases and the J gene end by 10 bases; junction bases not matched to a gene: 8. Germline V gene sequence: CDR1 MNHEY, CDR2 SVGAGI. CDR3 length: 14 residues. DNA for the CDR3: TGTGCCAGCAGAGACGGACAGGGCGCATCACCCCTCCACTTT. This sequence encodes CASRDGQGASPLHF.

CDR3 residues: CASSPNPRVGQTYTGELFF. In DNA, the CDR3 is TGTGCCAGCAGCCCTAACCCCCGAGTCGGGCAGACTTACACCGGGGAGCTGTTTTTT. The V gene is TRBV7-2, the J gene TRBJ2-2; D unclear. Germline values: CDR1 SGHTA, CDR2 FQGNSA. The V gene lost 5 bases and the J gene lost 3 bases, with 25 bases spanning the gap. The CDR3 extends over 19 amino acids. Supplemented by reference TRBV7-2 and TRBJ2-2, the full variable domain reads GAGVSQSPSNKVTEKGKDVELRCDPISGHTALYWYRQSLGQGLEFLIYFQGNSAPDKSGLPSDRFSAERTGGSVSTLTIQRTQQEDSAVYLCASSPNPRVGQTYTGELFFGEGSRLTVL.

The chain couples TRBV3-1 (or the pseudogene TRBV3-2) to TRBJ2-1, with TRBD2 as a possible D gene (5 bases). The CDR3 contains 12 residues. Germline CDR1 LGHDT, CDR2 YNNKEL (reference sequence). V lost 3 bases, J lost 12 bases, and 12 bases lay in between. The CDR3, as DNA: TGTGCCAGCAGCCACTCTAGCCTAAGGCAGTTCTTC. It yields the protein CASSHSSLRQFF.

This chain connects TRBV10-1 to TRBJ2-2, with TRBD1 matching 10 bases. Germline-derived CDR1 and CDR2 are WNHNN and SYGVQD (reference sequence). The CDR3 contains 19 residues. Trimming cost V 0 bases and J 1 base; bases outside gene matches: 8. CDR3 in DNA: TGCGCCAGCAGTGAGTCGCGTTCCGGGACAGGGGTGAACACCGGGGAGCTGTTTTTT. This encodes CASSESRSGTGVNTGELFF.

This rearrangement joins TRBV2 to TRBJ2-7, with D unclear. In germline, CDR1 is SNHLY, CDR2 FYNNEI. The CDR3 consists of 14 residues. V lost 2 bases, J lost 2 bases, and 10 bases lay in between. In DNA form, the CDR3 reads TGTGCCAGCAGTGAACGGAGCGCCACCTACGAGCAGTACTTC. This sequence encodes CASSERSATYEQYF.

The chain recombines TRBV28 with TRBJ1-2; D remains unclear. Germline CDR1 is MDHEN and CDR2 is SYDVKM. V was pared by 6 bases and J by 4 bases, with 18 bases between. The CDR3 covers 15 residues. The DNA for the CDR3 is TGTGCCAGCAGCCTTGGCGACCTGGGAGGCTATGGCTACACCTTC. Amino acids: CASSLGDLGGYGYTF.